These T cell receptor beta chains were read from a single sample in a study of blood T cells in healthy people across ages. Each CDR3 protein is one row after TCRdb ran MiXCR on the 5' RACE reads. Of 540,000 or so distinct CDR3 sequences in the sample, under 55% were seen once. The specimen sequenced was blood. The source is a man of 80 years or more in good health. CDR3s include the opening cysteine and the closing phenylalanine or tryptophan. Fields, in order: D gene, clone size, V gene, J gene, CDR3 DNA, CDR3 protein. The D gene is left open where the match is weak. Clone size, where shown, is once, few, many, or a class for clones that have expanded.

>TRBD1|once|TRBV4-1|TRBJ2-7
TGCGCCAGCAGCCAGGCGGGACAGGGGGTACACGAGCAGTACTTC
CASSQAGQGVHEQYF
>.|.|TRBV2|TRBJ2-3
TGTGCCAGCAGCCAGCGGAGTAGCACAGATACGCAGTATTTT
CASSQRSSTDTQYF
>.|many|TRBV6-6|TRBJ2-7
TGTGCCAGCAGTTACCCGGAGGGCGAGCAGTACTTC
CASSYPEGEQYF
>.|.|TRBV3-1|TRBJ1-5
TGTGCCAGCAGCCAAGATCGCGCCCAGCCCCAGCATTTT
CASSQDRAQPQHF
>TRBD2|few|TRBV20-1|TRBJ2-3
TGCAGTGCTAAAAGCGGGGGGGCAACAGATACGCAGTATTTT
CSAKSGGATDTQYF
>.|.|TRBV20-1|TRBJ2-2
TGCAGTGCTAGACCTTCCCTGGGACACTACACCGGGGAGCTGTTTTTT
CSARPSLGHYTGELFF
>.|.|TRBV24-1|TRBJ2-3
TGTGCCACCAGTGCCTCCCGGGCAGAGGACCTAACGCAGTATTTT
CATSASRAEDLTQYF
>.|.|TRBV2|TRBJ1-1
TGTGCCAGCAGTGTGGCAGGGGTAACAAACACTGAAGCTTTCTTT
CASSVAGVTNTEAFF
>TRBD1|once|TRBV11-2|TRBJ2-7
TGTACCAGCAGCTTAGTAGGGACAGGCTCCTACAATGAGCAGTACTTC
CTSSLVGTGSYNEQYF
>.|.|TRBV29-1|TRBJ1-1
TGCAGCGTTGTTTTCCAGGTAGAAGCTTTCTTT
CSVVFQVEAFF
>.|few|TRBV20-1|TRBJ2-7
TGCAGTGCTAGGGGTTCTAGCTCCTCCTACGAGCAGTACTTC
CSARGSSSSYEQYF
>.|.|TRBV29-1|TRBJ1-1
TGCAGCGTTGATTCCTTGGGGGGCTCAGGAGCTTTCTTT
CSVDSLGGSGAFF
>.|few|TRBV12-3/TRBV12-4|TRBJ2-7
TGTGCCAGCACCCCGGCGGGCCGCTCCTACGAGCAGTACTTC
CASTPAGRSYEQYF
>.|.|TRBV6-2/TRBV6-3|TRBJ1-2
TGTGCCAGCAGTTGGGTAGTCGTTCCTTATGGCTACACCTTC
CASSWVVVPYGYTF
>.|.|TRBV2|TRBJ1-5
TGTGCCAGCAGCCAATGGACAGCCGCCAATCAGCCCCAGCATTTT
CASSQWTAANQPQHF
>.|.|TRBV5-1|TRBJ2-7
TGCGCCAGCAGCTCGCCTACGGACAGCGGCGAGGGGCAGTACTTC
CASSSPTDSGEGQYF
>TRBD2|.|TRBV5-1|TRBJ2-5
TGCGCCAGCAGCTTGGGACTAGCGGGGTCGTCCCAAGAGACCCAGTACTTC
CASSLGLAGSSQETQYF
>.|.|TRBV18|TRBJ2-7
TGTGCCAGCTCACCACCTTCCGGGGTCTACGAGCAGTACTTC
CASSPPSGVYEQYF
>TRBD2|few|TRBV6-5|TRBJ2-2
TGTGCCAGCAAGGCGGGGGGGGGATCCGGGGAGCTGTTTTTT
CASKAGGGSGELFF
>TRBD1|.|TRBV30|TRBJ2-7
TGTGCCTGGAGTGTAATCAACAGGGGTATCTACGAGCAGTACTTC
CAWSVINRGIYEQYF
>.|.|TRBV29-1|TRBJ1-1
TGCAGCGTTGAGGGGGACGGCCGGAACACTGAAGCTTTCTTT
CSVEGDGRNTEAFF
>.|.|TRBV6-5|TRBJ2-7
TGTGCCAGCAGCGGGCCGTACGAGCAGTACTTC
CASSGPYEQYF
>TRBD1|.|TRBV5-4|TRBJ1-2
TGTGCCAGCAGCTTGGGAGGGGGACAGGGGGCAGACTATGGCTACACCTTC
CASSLGGGQGADYGYTF
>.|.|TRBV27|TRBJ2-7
TGTGCCAGCAGTCCCTCCGGCCAGCGGGCCCTATCGGGGGCCCAGTACTTC
CASSPSGQRALSGAQYF
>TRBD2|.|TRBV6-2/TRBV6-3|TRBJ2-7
TGTGCCAGCAGCGCCGATCTAGCGGAGGGGTACGAGCAGTACTTC
CASSADLAEGYEQYF
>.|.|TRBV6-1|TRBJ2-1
TGTGCCAGCAGTGAAGGGGCCCAGTCAGCGCGGTTCTTC
CASSEGAQSARFF
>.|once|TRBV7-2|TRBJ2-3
TGTGCCAGCAGCTTAGGACTAGTCACAGATGCGCAGTATTTT
CASSLGLVTDAQYF
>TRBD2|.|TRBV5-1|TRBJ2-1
TGCGCCAGCAGCTTGGGGTCCGGGGCGGGAGTAAGCAATGAGCAGTTCTTC
CASSLGSGAGVSNEQFF
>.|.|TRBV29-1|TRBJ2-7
TGCAGCTCCGCGGACGGTTACAATGAGCAGTACTTC
CSSADGYNEQYF
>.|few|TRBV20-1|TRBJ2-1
TGCAGTGCTACGGCAGGCGGGGGCTACCTTAACAATGAGCAGTTCTTC
CSATAGGGYLNNEQFF
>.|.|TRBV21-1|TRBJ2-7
TGTGCCAGCAGCAAAGAAGGGGACCAAGAGAACTACGAGCAGTACTTC
CASSKEGDQENYEQYF
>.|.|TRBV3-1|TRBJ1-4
TGTGCCAGCAGCCAAGATTTGGGGAATGAAAAACTGTTTTTT
CASSQDLGNEKLFF
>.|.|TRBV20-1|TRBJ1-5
TGCAGTGCTCGGACGGGCGAGGGTGGCAATCAGCCCCAGCATTTT
CSARTGEGGNQPQHF
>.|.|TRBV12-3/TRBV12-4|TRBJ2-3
TGTGCCAGCAGTTTATCCCCTCCCACAGATACGCAGTATTTT
CASSLSPPTDTQYF
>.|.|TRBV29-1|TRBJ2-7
TGCAGCGTTGTAGCTGTAAGCTCCTACGAGCAGTACTTC
CSVVAVSSYEQYF
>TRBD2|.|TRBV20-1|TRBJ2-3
TGCAGTGCCGGGAGGCAGACCACAGATACGCAGTATTTT
CSAGRQTTDTQYF
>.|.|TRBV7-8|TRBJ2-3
TGTGCCAGCAGCTTAGAAGAGACAGGCGGGGATACGCAGTATTTT
CASSLEETGGDTQYF
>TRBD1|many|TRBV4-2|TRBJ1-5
TGTGCCAGCAGCCAAGCCGGGACAGGGGCACAGCCCCAGCATTTT
CASSQAGTGAQPQHF
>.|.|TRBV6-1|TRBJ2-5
TGTGCCAGCAGGAGACCGCCATTGGGCCAGTACTTC
CASRRPPLGQYF
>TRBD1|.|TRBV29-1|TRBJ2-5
TGCAGCGCGGGACAGGGGGAAAGGTGGGAGACCCAGTACTTC
CSAGQGERWETQYF
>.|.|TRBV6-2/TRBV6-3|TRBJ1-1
TGTGCCAGCGGTCAGGGCACTGAAGCTTTCTTT
CASGQGTEAFF
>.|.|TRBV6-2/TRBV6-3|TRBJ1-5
TGTGCCAGCACCACCGGACAGTCCTATCAGCCCCAGCATTTT
CASTTGQSYQPQHF
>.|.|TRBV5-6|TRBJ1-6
TGTGCCAGCAGCTCAGAAGCGAATTCACCCCTCCACTTT
CASSSEANSPLHF
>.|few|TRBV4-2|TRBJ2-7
TGTGCCAGCAGCCAGGAAGCGGCGGGAAGGGTCTCCTACGAGCAGTACTTC
CASSQEAAGRVSYEQYF
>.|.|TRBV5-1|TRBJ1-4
TGCGCCAGCAGCTTGGATCCCTCGGGGGATGAAAAACTGTTTTTT
CASSLDPSGDEKLFF
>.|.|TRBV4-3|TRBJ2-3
TGCGCCAGCAGCCCCCGGGGGACTCGGGTTGGGAATACGCAGTATTTT
CASSPRGTRVGNTQYF
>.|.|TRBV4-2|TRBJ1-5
TGTGCCAGCAGCCAAGAAGGGGGAGTTGGCAATCAGCCCCAGCATTTT
CASSQEGGVGNQPQHF
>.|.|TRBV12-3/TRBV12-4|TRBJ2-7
TGTGCCAGCAGTTCCGCGGACGGATACGAGCAGTACTTC
CASSSADGYEQYF
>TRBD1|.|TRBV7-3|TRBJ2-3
TGTGCCAGCAGCCTAGGACAGGGGGTTGGCACAGATACGCAGTATTTT
CASSLGQGVGTDTQYF
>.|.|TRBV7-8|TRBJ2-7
TGTGCCAGCAGCCCCCGTGGGGTTCCTCTCTACGAGCAGTACTTC
CASSPRGVPLYEQYF
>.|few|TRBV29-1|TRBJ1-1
TGCAGCGTTGTGGGCACTGAAGCTTTCTTT
CSVVGTEAFF
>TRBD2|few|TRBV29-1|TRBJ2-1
TGCAGCGGGACTAGCGGGACTGAGCAGTTCTTC
CSGTSGTEQFF
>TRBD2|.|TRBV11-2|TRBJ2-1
TGTGCCAGCAGGCAGCTAGCGGGGGCCTACAATGAGCAGTTCTTC
CASRQLAGAYNEQFF
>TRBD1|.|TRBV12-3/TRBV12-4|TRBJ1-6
TGTGCCAGCAGTTTAGTAGGACAGGGAAAAGGGAATTCACCCCTCCACTTT
CASSLVGQGKGNSPLHF